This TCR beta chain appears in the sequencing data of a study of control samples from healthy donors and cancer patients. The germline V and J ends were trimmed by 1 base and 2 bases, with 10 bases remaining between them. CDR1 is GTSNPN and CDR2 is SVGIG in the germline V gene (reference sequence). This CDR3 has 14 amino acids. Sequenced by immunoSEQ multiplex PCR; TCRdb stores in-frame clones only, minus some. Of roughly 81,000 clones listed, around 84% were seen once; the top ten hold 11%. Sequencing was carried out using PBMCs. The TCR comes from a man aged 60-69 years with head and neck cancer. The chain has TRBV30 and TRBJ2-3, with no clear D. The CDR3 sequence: CAWSATPITDTQYF. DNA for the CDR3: TGTGCCTGGAGTGCCACCCCTATCACAGATACGCAGTATTTT.